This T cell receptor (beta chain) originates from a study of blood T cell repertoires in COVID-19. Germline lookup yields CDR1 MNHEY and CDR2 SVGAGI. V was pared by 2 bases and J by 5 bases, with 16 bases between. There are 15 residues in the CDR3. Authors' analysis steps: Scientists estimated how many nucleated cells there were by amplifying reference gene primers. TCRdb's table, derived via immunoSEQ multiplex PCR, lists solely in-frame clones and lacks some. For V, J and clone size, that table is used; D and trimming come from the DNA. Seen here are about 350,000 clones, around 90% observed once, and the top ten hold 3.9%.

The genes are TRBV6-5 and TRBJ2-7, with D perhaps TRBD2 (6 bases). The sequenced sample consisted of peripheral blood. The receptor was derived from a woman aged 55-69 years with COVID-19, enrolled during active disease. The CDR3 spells CASSYPGGLRNEQYF. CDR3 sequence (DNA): TGTGCCAGCAGTTACCCCGGGGGTTTACGAAACGAGCAGTACTTC.